This TCR beta chain emerged from a study of CD8+CD57+ T cells in acquired aplastic anemia. Study information: Recorded DNA amounts for sorted CD4+ and CD8+ cells had an average of approximately 3 ug. Reads per healthy sample averaged roughly 10 million (CD4+) and 11.0 million (CD8+).

The template for TCR beta VDJ and CDR3 sequence profiling was genomic DNA. TCRdb ran MiXCR on the reads and lists one entry per CDR3 protein. The sample contains 150,000 to 200,000 distinct CDR3 sequences, roughly 40% of which appear only once. Comments on this clonotype: Its matching antigen is unknown.

Findings and limits, study-wide: Roughly 29 was the count of CD8+ CDR3 sequences that patients shared with controls.

The TCR sequence derives from a human donor in good health. Sequencing was carried out using sorted CD4+, CD8+, or CD8+CD57+ T cells (not recorded which) from PBMCs.

The CDR3 loop reads CASSGMGETMTEAFF. CDR3 nucleotides: TGTGCCAGCTCGGGAATGGGGGAAACAATGACTGAAGCTTTCTTT. The chain is built from TRBV18 and TRBJ1-1; D possibly corresponds to TRBD1 (5 bases). Germline V gives CDR1 KGHSH, CDR2 LQKENI. V was trimmed by 6 bases and J by 5 bases, leaving 19 bases between them. The CDR3 runs to 15 residues.